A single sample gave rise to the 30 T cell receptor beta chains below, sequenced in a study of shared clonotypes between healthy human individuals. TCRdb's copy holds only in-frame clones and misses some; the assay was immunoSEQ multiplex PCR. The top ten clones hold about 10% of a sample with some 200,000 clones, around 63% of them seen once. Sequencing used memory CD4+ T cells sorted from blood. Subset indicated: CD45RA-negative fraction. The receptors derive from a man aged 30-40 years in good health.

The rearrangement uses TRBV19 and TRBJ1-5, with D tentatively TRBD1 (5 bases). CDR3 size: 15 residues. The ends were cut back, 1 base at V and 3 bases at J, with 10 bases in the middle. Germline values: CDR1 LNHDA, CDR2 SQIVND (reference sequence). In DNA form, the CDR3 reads TGTGCCAGTAGTATAGGGGGCGGACTCAATCAGCCCCAGCATTTT. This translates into CASSIGGGLNQPQHF.

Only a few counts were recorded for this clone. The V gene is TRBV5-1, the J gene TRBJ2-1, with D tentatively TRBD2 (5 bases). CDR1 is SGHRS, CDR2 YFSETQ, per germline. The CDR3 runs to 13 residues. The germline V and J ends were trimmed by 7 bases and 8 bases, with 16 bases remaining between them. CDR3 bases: TGCGCCAGCGGAGTGACCGGGAAGGATGAGCAGTTCTTC. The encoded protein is CASGVTGKDEQFF.

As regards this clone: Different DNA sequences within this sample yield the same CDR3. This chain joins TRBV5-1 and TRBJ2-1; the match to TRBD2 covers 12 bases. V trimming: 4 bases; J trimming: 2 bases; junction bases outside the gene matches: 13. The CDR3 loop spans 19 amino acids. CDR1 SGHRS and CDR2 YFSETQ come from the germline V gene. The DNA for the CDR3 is TGCGCCAGCAGCCCTCAAGGGACTAGCGGGCGGGGGGCCTACAATGAGCAGTTCTTC. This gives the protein CASSPQGTSGRGAYNEQFF. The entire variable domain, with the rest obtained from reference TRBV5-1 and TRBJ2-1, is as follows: KAGVTQTPRYLIKTRGQQVTLSCSPISGHRSVSWYQQTPGQGLQFLFEYFSETQRNKGNFPGRFSGRQFSNSRSEMNVSTLELGDSALYLCASSPQGTSGRGAYNEQFFGPGTRLTVL.

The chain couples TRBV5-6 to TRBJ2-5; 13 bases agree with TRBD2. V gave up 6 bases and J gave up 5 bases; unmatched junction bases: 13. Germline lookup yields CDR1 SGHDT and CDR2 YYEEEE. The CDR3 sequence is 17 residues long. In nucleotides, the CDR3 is TGTGCCAGCACTTTGAGGACTAGCGGGAGTCTAGAGGAGACCCAGTACTTC. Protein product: CASTLRTSGSLEETQYF.

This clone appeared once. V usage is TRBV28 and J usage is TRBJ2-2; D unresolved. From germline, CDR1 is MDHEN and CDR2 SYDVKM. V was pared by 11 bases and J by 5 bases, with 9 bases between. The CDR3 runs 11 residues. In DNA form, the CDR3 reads TGTGCCGGAGCTGGGACCGGGGAGCTGTTTTTT. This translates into CAGAGTGELFF. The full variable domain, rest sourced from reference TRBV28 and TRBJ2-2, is DVKVTQSSRYLVKRTGEKVFLECVQDMDHENMFWYRQDPGLGLRLIYFSYDVKMKEKGDIPEGYSVSREKKERFSLILESASTNQTSMYLCAGAGTGELFFGEGSRLTVL.

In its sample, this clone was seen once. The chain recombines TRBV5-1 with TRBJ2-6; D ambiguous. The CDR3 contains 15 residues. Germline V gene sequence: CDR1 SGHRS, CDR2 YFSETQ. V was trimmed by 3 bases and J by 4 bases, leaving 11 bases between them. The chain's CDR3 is CASSSLSRGANVLTF. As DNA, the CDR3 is TGCGCCAGCAGCTCATTAAGCCGGGGGGCCAACGTCCTGACTTTC.

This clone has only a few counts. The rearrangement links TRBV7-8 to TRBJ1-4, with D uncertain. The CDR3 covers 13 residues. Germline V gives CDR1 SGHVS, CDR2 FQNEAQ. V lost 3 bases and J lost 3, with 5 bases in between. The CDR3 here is CASSLSPNEKLFF. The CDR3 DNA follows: TGTGCCAGCAGCTTGTCGCCTAATGAAAAACTGTTTTTT.

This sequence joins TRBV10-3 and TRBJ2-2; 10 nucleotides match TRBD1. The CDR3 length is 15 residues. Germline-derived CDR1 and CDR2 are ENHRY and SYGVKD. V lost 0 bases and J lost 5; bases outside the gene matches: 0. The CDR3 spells CAISESGQGTGELFF. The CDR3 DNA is TGTGCCATCAGTGAGTCGGGACAGGGGACCGGGGAGCTGTTTTTT.

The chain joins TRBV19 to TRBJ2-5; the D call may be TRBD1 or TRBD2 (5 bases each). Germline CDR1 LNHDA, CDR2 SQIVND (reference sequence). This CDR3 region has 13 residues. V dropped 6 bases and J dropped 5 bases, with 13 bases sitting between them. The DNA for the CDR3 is TGTGCCAGTAGATCAGAGGGGTACGAGACCCAGTACTTC. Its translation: CASRSEGYETQYF.

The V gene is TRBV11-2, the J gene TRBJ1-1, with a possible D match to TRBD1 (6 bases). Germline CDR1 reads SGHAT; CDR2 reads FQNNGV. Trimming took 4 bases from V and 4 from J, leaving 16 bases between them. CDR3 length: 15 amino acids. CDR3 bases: TGTGCCAGCAGCTCTCAGGGGCGGGCGGGCACTGAAGCTTTCTTT. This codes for CASSSQGRAGTEAFF.

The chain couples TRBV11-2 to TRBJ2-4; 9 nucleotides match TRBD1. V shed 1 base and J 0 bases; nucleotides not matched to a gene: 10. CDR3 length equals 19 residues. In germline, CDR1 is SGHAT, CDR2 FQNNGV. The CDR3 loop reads CASSLAGQGSFRAKNIQYF. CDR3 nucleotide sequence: TGTGCCAGCAGCTTAGCGGGACAGGGAAGCTTTAGAGCCAAAAACATTCAGTACTTC. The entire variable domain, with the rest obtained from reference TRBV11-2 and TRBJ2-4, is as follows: EAGVAQSPRYKIIEKRQSVAFWCNPISGHATLYWYQQILGQGPKLLIQFQNNGVVDDSQLPKDRFSAERLKGVDSTLKIQPAKLEDSAVYLCASSLAGQGSFRAKNIQYFGAGTRLSVL.

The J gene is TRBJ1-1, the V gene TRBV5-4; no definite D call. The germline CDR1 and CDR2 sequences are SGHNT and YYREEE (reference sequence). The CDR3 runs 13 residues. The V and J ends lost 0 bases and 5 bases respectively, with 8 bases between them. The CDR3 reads CASSLDSLTEAFF. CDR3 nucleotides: TGTGCCAGCAGCTTGGACAGCTTGACTGAAGCTTTCTTT. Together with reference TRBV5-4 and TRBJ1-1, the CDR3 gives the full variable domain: ETGVTQSPTHLIKTRGQQVTLRCSSQSGHNTVSWYQQALGQGPQFIFQYYREEENGRGNFPPRFSGLQFPNYSSELNVNALELDDSALYLCASSLDSLTEAFFGQGTRLTVV.

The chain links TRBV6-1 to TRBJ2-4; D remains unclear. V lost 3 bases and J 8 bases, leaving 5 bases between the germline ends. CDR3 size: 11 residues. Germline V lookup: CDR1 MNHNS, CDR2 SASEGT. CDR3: CASSDWDIQYF. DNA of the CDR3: TGTGCCAGCAGTGATTGGGACATTCAGTACTTC.

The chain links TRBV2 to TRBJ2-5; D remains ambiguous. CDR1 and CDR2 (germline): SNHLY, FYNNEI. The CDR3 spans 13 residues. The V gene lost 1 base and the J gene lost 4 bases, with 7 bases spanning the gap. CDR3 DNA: TGTGCCAGCAGTGAAGAGGGTAGAGAGACCCAGTACTTC. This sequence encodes CASSEEGRETQYF.

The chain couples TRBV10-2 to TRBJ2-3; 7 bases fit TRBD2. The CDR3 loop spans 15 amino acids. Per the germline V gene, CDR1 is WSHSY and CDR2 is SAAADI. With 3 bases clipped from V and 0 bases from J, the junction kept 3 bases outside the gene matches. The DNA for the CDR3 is TGCGCCAGCAGTGAAGCGGGAACTAGCACAGATACGCAGTATTTT. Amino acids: CASSEAGTSTDTQYF.

CDR3 nucleotide sequence: TGTGCCAGCAGGGACAGAGCTAACTATGGCTACACCTTC. Protein: CASRDRANYGYTF. The gene calls are TRBV2 and TRBJ1-2; the D gene is possibly TRBD1 (6 bases). Trimming took off 6 bases at V and 0 bases at J, with 8 bases between the two ends. The CDR3 spans 13 residues. The germline V gene has CDR1 SNHLY and CDR2 FYNNEI.

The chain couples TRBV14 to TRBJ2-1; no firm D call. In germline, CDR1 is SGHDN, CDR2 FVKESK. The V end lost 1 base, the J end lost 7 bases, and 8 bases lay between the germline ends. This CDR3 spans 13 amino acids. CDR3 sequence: CASSQGRLNEQFF. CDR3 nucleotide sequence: TGTGCCAGCAGCCAAGGCAGGTTGAATGAGCAGTTCTTC.

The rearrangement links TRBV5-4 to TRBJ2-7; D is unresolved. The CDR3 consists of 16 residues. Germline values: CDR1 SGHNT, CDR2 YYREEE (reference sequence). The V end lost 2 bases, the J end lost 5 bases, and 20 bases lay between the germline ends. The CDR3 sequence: CASSFRLSELSDEQYF. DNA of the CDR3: TGTGCCAGCAGCTTTCGGTTATCAGAATTGAGCGACGAGCAGTACTTC.

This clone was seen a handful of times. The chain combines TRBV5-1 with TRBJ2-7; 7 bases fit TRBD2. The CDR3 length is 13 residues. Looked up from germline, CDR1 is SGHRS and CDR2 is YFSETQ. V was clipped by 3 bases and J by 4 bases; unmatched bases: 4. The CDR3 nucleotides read TGCGCCAGCAGCTCGGGGGGACTATACGAGCAGTACTTC. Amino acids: CASSSGGLYEQYF.

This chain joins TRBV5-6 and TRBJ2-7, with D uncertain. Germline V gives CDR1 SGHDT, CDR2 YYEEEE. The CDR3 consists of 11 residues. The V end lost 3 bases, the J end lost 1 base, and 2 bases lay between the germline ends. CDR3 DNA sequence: TGTGCCAGCAGCTCGTCCTACGAGCAGTACTTC. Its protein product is CASSSSYEQYF.

The DNA for the CDR3 is TGCGCCAGCAGTGAGGTCGGACGGCCCGGAGGGGCTTTCTTT. It encodes CASSEVGRPGGAFF. The gene calls are TRBV10-1 and TRBJ1-1; D not resolved. In germline, CDR1 is WNHNN, CDR2 SYGVQD (reference sequence). The CDR3 extends over 14 amino acids. With 2 bases removed from V and 11 bases from J, the gap between germline ends came to 18 bases.

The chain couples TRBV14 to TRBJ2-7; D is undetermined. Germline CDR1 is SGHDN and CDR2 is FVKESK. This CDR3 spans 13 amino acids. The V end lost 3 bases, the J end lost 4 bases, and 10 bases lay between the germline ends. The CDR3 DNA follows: TGTGCCAGCAGCCAGGATAGCAAGTACGAGCAGTACTTC. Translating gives CASSQDSKYEQYF.

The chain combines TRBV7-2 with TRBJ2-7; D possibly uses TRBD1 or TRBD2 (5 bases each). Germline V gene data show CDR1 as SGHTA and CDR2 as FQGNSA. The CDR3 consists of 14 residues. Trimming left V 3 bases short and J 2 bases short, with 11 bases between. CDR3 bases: TGTGCCAGCAGCTTCAACCGGGGCGCCTACGAGCAGTACTTC. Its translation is CASSFNRGAYEQYF. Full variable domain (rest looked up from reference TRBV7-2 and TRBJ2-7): GAGVSQSPSNKVTEKGKDVELRCDPISGHTALYWYRQSLGQGLEFLIYFQGNSAPDKSGLPSDRFSAERTGGSVSTLTIQRTQQEDSAVYLCASSFNRGAYEQYFGPGTRLTVT.

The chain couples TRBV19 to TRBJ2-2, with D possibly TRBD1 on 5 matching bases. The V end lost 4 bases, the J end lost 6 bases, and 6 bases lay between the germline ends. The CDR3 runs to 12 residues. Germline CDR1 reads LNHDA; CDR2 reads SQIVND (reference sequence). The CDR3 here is CASSKQAGELFF. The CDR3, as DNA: TGTGCCAGTAGTAAACAGGCCGGGGAGCTGTTTTTT.

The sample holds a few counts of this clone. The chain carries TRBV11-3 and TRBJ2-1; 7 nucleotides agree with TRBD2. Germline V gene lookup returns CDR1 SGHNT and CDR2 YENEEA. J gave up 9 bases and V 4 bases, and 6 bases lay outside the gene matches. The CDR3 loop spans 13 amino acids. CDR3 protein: CASSSIAGGEQFF. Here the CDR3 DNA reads TGTGCCAGCAGCTCCATAGCGGGTGGTGAGCAGTTCTTC.

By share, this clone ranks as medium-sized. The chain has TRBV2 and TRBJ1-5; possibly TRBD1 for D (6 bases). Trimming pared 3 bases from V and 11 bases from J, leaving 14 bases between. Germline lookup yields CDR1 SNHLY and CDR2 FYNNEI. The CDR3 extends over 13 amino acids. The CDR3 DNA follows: TGTGCCAGCAGTGAGGCAGAAGGGGGGGCCCAGCATTTT. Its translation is CASSEAEGGAQHF. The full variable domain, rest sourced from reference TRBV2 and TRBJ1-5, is EPEVTQTPSHQVTQMGQEVILRCVPISNHLYFYWYRQILGQKVEFLVSFYNNEISEKSEIFDDQFSVERPDGSNFTLKIRSTKLEDSAMYFCASSEAEGGAQHFGDGTRLSIL.

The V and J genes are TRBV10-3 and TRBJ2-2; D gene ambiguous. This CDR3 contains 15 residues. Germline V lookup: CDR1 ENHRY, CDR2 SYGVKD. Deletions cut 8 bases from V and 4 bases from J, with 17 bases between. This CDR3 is CAIGEFPGVTGELFF. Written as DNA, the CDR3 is TGTGCCATCGGAGAATTCCCAGGTGTCACCGGGGAGCTGTTTTTT.

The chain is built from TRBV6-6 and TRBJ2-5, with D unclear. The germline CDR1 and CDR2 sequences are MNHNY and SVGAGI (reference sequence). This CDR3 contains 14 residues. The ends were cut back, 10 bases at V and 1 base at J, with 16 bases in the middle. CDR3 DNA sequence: TGTGCCACAAAAAAAACGGGTCGCCAAGAGACCCAGTACTTC. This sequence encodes CATKKTGRQETQYF.

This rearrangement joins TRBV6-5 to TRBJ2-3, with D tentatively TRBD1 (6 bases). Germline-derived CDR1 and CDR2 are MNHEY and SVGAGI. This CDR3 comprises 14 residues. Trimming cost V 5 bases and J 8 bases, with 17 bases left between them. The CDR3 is CASSLGTKEGTQYF. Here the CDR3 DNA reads TGTGCCAGCAGTCTCGGGACAAAAGAGGGTACGCAGTATTTT.

This CDR3 is CASSLDRTSGFYEQYF. DNA of the CDR3: TGTGCCAGCAGCTTAGACAGGACTAGCGGGTTCTACGAGCAGTACTTC. The genes are TRBV7-2 and TRBJ2-7, with 11 bases lining up with TRBD2. From germline, CDR1 is SGHTA and CDR2 FQGNSA. V lost 1 base and J lost 3; bases outside the gene matches: 5. The CDR3 covers 16 residues.